This T cell receptor beta chain was recorded in a study of shared clonotypes between healthy human individuals. With 6 bases clipped from V and 3 bases from J, the junction kept 7 bases outside the gene matches. The V gene's germline CDR1 is SNHLY and CDR2 FYNNEI. The CDR3 totals 14 residues. The assay was immunoSEQ multiplex PCR, and TCRdb's table has in-frame clones only and misses some. This sample has some 320,000 clones, with more than 75% found just once. This clonotype was obtained from a man between 18 and 29 years old in good health. J is TRBJ2-7 and V is TRBV2; 8 bases match TRBD2. Sequencing input: memory CD8+ T cells sorted from blood. Subset in this sample: CD45RO+ cells pooled with CCR7-negative TemRA cells. The CDR3 coding sequence is TGTGCCAGCAGGGCCGGGACTAGGGGCTACGAGCAGTACTTC. As protein: CASRAGTRGYEQYF.